The present T cell receptor (beta chain) was sequenced within a study of shared clonotypes between healthy human individuals. Study-wide results and limits: The sampled material consisted only of blood, and tissue repertoires are likely to differ. The study drew on few donors, limiting represented genetic and exposure-history diversity.

As to this clone: Its antigen is unknown.

CDR3 size: 14 residues. J gave up 7 bases and V 6 bases, and 11 bases lay outside the gene matches. Germline CDR1 is KGHSH and CDR2 is LQKENI. The assay was immunoSEQ multiplex PCR, and TCRdb's table has in-frame clones only and misses some. The sample holds hundreds of thousands of clones, 75% to 85% seen once. Healthy and HIV-negative, the adult donors had no recent acute infections or vaccinations. The chain has TRBV18 and TRBJ1-1, with 7 positions matching TRBD1. The material sequenced was PBMCs. The receptor was derived from a woman in her thirties or forties in good health. Some clones in this sample may be carry-over from other donors' samples. As DNA, the CDR3 is TGTGCCAGCTCCTACAAACAGGGGATCTTTGAAGCTTTCTTT. Encoded protein: CASSYKQGIFEAFF. Together with reference TRBV18 and TRBJ1-1, the CDR3 gives the full variable domain: NAGVMQNPRHLVRRRGQEARLRCSPMKGHSHVYWYRQLPEEGLKFMVYLQKENIIDESGMPKERFSAEFPKEGPSILRIQQVVRGDSAAYFCASSYKQGIFEAFFGQGTRLTVV.